This T cell receptor beta chain comes out of a study of blood T cell repertoires in COVID-19 (dated by TCRdb to the early 2020s). Describing the broader study: Collaborator samples came from the United States, Italy and Spain and covered acute and convalescent phases of COVID-19. The material from the prospective study consisted of cDNA or gDNA derived from T cells, B-cell-depleted T cells, or PBMCs. Deeply sampled blood TCRbeta repertoires from subjects exposed to, actively infected with, or recovered from COVID-19 were included in the dataset. The repertoires were released in a freely available public database meant as a resource for research on the immune response to SARS-CoV-2. The samples were drawn from the first 160 participants of the ongoing ImmuneRACE study and from 950 to 1,500 subjects provided by 6 global collaborators. Nearly every sample came with metadata listing a de-identified subject ID, COVID-19 status, age in years and sex. Where HLA class I and class II types were available, the types were taken from metadata supplied by the sample provider, not from assay-based typing. What the research found in general, with its limitations: The quantity of clinical and demographic metadata differed by source and by participant and was supplied without curation.

The immunoSEQ Assay, a bias-controlled multiplex PCR, was used to amplify TCRbeta CDR3 regions from genomic DNA. The authors' analysis ran thus. The number of nucleated cells in each sample was estimated from the amplification of reference gene primers within the assay. To quantify the absolute abundance of each unique TCRbeta CDR3 rearrangement, sequence reads were collapsed and filtered. Productive Simpson clonality was computed per sample as the square root of Simpson's diversity index over productive rearrangements. The table comes from immuneACCESS by way of TCRdb, which keeps in-frame sequences with V and J called. Part of the clones is missing from these tables; in studies checked, under half for an unresolved V gene and the rest for unknown reasons. That table furnishes V, J and clone size, whereas the DNA furnished D and trimming. The sample table records 65,000 to 85,000 clones; approximately 90% of these occur just once. The ten most abundant clones make up approximately 5.3% of the sample.

The collaborating institutions used their own protocols to collect whole blood in K2EDTA tubes. For TCRbeta analysis, collaborators shipped samples in one of three forms: frozen whole blood, isolated PBMCs, or DNA extracted from either of those sample types. Germline trimming: 3 bases from V, 2 bases from J; junction bases outside gene matches: 7. The CDR3 contains 18 residues, cysteine and phenylalanine counted. The DNA shown is the 54-base CDR3, in frame from base 1. Based on the germline V gene (reference sequence), the CDR1 and CDR2 sequences are WNHNN and SYGVQD. In the case of this clone: It lacks a known antigen. Per-nucleotide qualities are absent, and no much larger clonotype sits a single base away.

The chain was built from TRBV10-1 and TRBJ2-2; 12 middle bases align to TRBD2. The receptor was isolated from a human donor in a cohort sampled during active COVID-19. Material for sequencing was peripheral blood. The nucleotide sequence is given as TGCGCCAGCAGTGACCCGACTAGCGGGGGAATTAACACCGGGGAGCTGTTTTTT. The translation is CASSDPTSGGINTGELFF.